A single sample gave rise to the 22 T cell receptor beta chains below, sequenced in a study of TIL therapy for anti-PD-1-resistant metastatic lung cancer (dated by TCRdb to the early 2020s). What this sample's time point label stands for: pre-treatment sample, taken before nivolumab and TIL therapy. Excised metastases, mostly pleural nodules or supraclavicular lymph nodes, were used as baseline tumor samples and were taken from the same resection from which TIL were grown. TCR beta CDR3 regions were amplified from genomic DNA by bias-controlled multiplex PCR with the immunoSEQ v3 hsTCRB kit. TCRdb obtained this table from immuneACCESS and retained in-frame rearrangements with V and J assigned. These tables miss some clones; where compared with another copy, unresolved V genes account for less than half of the shortfall, and the remainder is unexplained. For this sample the table gives approximately 92,000 clones, of which approximately 65% were detected only once. The leading ten clones occupy approximately 11% of the sample.

Sequencing was performed on tumor tissue, taken at baseline. The receptors were gathered from a person aged 25-85 years with non-small cell lung cancer.

This clone was counted once. The chain joins TRBV4-3 to TRBJ2-3; TRBD2 matches at 12 bases. This CDR3 has 17 amino acids. Trimming removed 4 bases from V and 3 bases from J; junction bases left unmatched: 8. Looked up from germline, CDR1 is LGHNA and CDR2 is YSLEER. The CDR3, as DNA: TGCGCCAGCAGCCCAGACTTGACTAGCGGGAGTACAGATACGCAGTATTTT. Its protein is CASSPDLTSGSTDTQYF.

A single count supports this clone. The chain has TRBV28 and TRBJ2-7; TRBD1 matches at 10 bases. The V gene end was trimmed by 6 bases and the J gene end by 3 bases; junction bases not matched to a gene: 11. CDR1 and CDR2 from the germline V gene are MDHEN and SYDVKM. The CDR3 is made up of 16 amino acids. The chain's CDR3 is CASSWGQGLLVYEQYF. Written as DNA, the CDR3 is TGTGCCAGCAGCTGGGGACAGGGGCTCCTCGTCTACGAGCAGTACTTC.

The chain employs TRBV27 and TRBJ2-5; D ambiguous. The CDR3 loop spans 14 amino acids. V was shortened by 5 bases and J by 2 bases, with 12 bases between the two germline ends. Germline V lookup: CDR1 MNHEY, CDR2 SMNVEV (reference sequence). The CDR3 DNA sequence: TGTGCCAGCAGTCCCTCGTGGTTGCAAGAGACCCAGTACTTC. The encoded protein is CASSPSWLQETQYF.

The chain employs TRBV7-6 and TRBJ2-7, with 11 bases fitting TRBD1. CDR1 and CDR2 from the germline V gene are SGHVS and FNYEAQ. This CDR3 region has 18 residues. Germline trimming cut 0 bases from V and 4 bases from J; bases unmatched to any gene: 11. The CDR3 sequence: CASSLASDTGTGGYEQYF. The CDR3 coding sequence is TGTGCCAGCAGCTTAGCTTCGGACACCGGGACAGGGGGGTACGAGCAGTACTTC.

The chain combines TRBV7-6 with TRBJ2-1; 9 positions match TRBD1. The CDR3 totals 13 residues. With V trimmed by 5 bases and J by 8 bases, 4 bases remained unmatched. Germline CDR1 reads SGHVS; CDR2 reads FNYEAQ. The CDR3 region is CASSRGQGYEQFF. CDR3 nucleotide sequence: TGTGCCAGCAGCAGGGGACAGGGCTATGAGCAGTTCTTC.

In its sample, this clone was seen once. This sequence joins TRBV19 and TRBJ2-3; 7 nucleotides match TRBD1. The CDR3 length is 17 residues. In germline, CDR1 is LNHDA, CDR2 SQIVND (reference sequence). The V segment lost 0 bases and the J segment 0 bases; nucleotides outside the gene matches: 6. The DNA of the CDR3 is TGTGCCAGTAGTATAGATCGGCAGGGGGATAGCACAGATACGCAGTATTTT. Its protein product is CASSIDRQGDSTDTQYF.

The chain recombines TRBV20-1 with TRBJ2-7; D unresolved. The CDR3 covers 11 residues. V lost 5 bases and J lost 7, with 12 bases in between. Germline loops: CDR1 DFQATT, CDR2 SNEGSKA (reference sequence). The DNA of the CDR3 is TGCAGTGCTGCCCCTGGGTGGGAGCAGTACTTC. It translates to CSAAPGWEQYF.

The gene calls are TRBV15 and TRBJ1-6; D unresolved. Trimming cost V 1 base and J 10 bases, with 11 bases left between them. The germline gives CDR1 LNHNV, CDR2 YYDKDF (reference sequence). This CDR3 comprises 14 residues. The CDR3 region is CATSRGDSYSPLHF. CDR3 nucleotide sequence: TGTGCCACCAGCAGAGGCGATTCGTACTCACCCCTCCACTTT. Drawing the rest from reference TRBV15 and TRBJ1-6, the complete variable domain is DAMVIQNPRYQVTQFGKPVTLSCSQTLNHNVMYWYQQKSSQAPKLLFHYYDKDFNNEADTPDNFQSRRPNTSFCFLDIRSPGLGDTAMYLCATSRGDSYSPLHFGNGTRLTVT.

This chain links TRBV10-3 with TRBJ1-1, with a weak D call TRBD1 (5 bases). Germline assignment: CDR1 ENHRY and CDR2 SYGVKD. The CDR3 has 13 residues. V lost 7 bases to trimming and J lost 1 base, with 10 bases between them. The CDR3 nucleotides are TGTGCCATCACCAGACAGAAGAACACTGAAGCTTTCTTT. Residues: CAITRQKNTEAFF.

In its sample, this clone was seen many times. CDR3 sequence reads: CASSQKLAGESHEQFF. In DNA form, the CDR3 reads TGCGCCAGCAGCCAGAAACTAGCGGGAGAGTCCCATGAGCAGTTCTTC. The V and J genes are TRBV4-3 and TRBJ2-1; TRBD2 agrees at 11 bases. Germline CDR1 LGHNA, CDR2 YSLEER. The CDR3 runs 16 residues. V lost 3 bases to trimming and J lost 8 bases; unmatched junction nucleotides: 9.

This rearrangement joins TRBV4-1 to TRBJ2-7, with 10 bases fitting TRBD1. V shed 1 base and J 7 bases; nucleotides not matched to a gene: 4. The CDR3 is 14 amino acids. CDR1 is MGHRA, CDR2 YSYEKL, per germline. The CDR3, as DNA: TGCGCCAGCAGCCAAGGACAGGGGGCTGGAGAGCAGTACTTC. This gives the protein CASSQGQGAGEQYF.

This chain links TRBV7-7 with TRBJ2-3; a possible D gene is TRBD1 (5 bases). Between the trimmed V and J ends, which lost 5 bases and 3 bases, there was a span of 15 bases. Per germline, CDR1 SSHAT and CDR2 FNYEAQ (reference sequence). The length of the CDR3 is 15 residues. The CDR3 is CASSPGMGKTDTQYF. Here the CDR3 DNA reads TGTGCCAGCAGCCCAGGGATGGGAAAAACAGATACGCAGTATTTT.

CDR3 coding DNA: TGTGCCAGCAGCCCACCCGGGACAGGGGCCAAGGGGGAGCTGTTTTTT. Amino acids: CASSPPGTGAKGELFF. The chain joins TRBV11-2 to TRBJ2-2, with 10 bases identical to TRBD1. CDR1 is SGHAT and CDR2 is FQNNGV in the germline V gene. The CDR3 has 16 residues. Germline trimming cut 5 bases from V and 8 bases from J; bases unmatched to any gene: 11.

V usage is TRBV25-1 and J usage is TRBJ2-1, with D unresolved. Trimming pared 4 bases from V and 6 bases from J, leaving 13 bases between. Germline values: CDR1 MGHDK, CDR2 SYGVNS. There are 14 residues in the CDR3. This CDR3 is CASSVPNLINEQFF. For the CDR3, the DNA is TGTGCCAGCAGTGTCCCCAACTTGATCAATGAGCAGTTCTTC.

The chain links TRBV28 to TRBJ1-1; no clear D gene. CDR3 length: 12 amino acids. Germline V gene lookup returns CDR1 MDHEN and CDR2 SYDVKM. V lost 6 bases, J lost 10 bases, and 15 bases lay in between. As DNA, the CDR3 is TGTGCCAGCAGCCCCCGGTCCCGGGGAGCTTTCTTT. This gives the protein CASSPRSRGAFF.

This clone was counted between two and nine times. The gene calls are TRBV5-1 and TRBJ2-1; D possibly uses TRBD1 or TRBD2 (6 bases each). Trimming removed 3 bases from V and 6 bases from J, with 22 bases in between. CDR3 size: 17 residues. Germline CDR1 is SGHRS and CDR2 is YFSETQ. Here the CDR3 reads CASSSGETGEGFNEQFF. The CDR3 coding sequence is TGCGCCAGCAGCTCGGGGGAGACAGGAGAAGGGTTCAATGAGCAGTTCTTC.

J is TRBJ2-7 and V is TRBV5-1, with 10 bases matching TRBD2. Trimming at V came to 0 bases and at J to 4 bases, leaving 4 bases not matched to a gene. The germline CDR1 and CDR2 sequences are SGHRS and YFSETQ. The CDR3 is made up of 15 amino acids. DNA for the CDR3: TGCGCCAGCAGCTTGGAGGCTAGCGGGAGTTACGAGCAGTACTTC. This gives the protein CASSLEASGSYEQYF.

In this sample, this clone turned up a few times. This chain connects TRBV7-2 to TRBJ1-2, with a possible D match to TRBD1 (6 bases). The germline CDR1 and CDR2 sequences are SGHTA and FQGNSA. There are 13 residues in the CDR3. The ends were cut back, 1 base at V and 4 bases at J, with 7 bases in the middle. CDR3 nucleotides: TGTGCCAGCAGCTTAGGGGGGCCCTATGGCTACACCTTC. This encodes CASSLGGPYGYTF.

This clone has more than one count but fewer than ten. The chain carries TRBV7-9 and TRBJ2-7; 7 bases map to TRBD1. The CDR3 runs 15 residues. The germline CDR1 and CDR2 sequences are SEHNR and FQNEAQ (reference sequence). V lost 5 bases, J lost 3 bases, and 10 bases stayed unmatched. The CDR3 protein is CASSPKGTEIYEQYF. The CDR3 DNA follows: TGTGCCAGCAGCCCCAAGGGGACAGAAATCTACGAGCAGTACTTC. Filled out from reference TRBV7-9 and TRBJ2-7, the complete variable domain reads DTGVSQNPRHKITKRGQNVTFRCDPISEHNRLYWYRQTLGQGPEFLTYFQNEAQLEKSRLLSDRFSAERPKGSFSTLEIQRTEQGDSAMYLCASSPKGTEIYEQYFGPGTRLTVT.

This chain joins TRBV30 and TRBJ2-7, with 10 bases fitting TRBD1. Per the germline V gene, CDR1 is GTSNPN and CDR2 is SVGIG (reference sequence). CDR3 size: 15 residues. The J segment lost 0 bases and the V segment lost 1 base, leaving 3 bases of the junction unmatched. The DNA for the CDR3 is TGTGCCTGGAGTGGTAGGGACAGGGGCTCCTACGAGCAGTACTTC. It yields the protein CAWSGRDRGSYEQYF. Full variable domain (remainder filled in from reference TRBV30 and TRBJ2-7): SQTIHQWPATLVQPVGSPLSLECTVEGTSNPNLYWYRQAAGRGLQLLFYSVGIGQISSEVPQNLSASRPQDRQFILSSKKLLLSDSGFYLCAWSGRDRGSYEQYFGPGTRLTVT.

The chain carries TRBV7-9 and TRBJ2-1, with D possibly matching TRBD2 (5 bases). The CDR3 has 16 residues. The germline gives CDR1 SEHNR, CDR2 FQNEAQ (reference sequence). Trimming removed 5 bases at V and 0 bases at J, with 14 bases between. CDR3 protein: CASSPTTTSSYNEQFF. For the CDR3, the DNA is TGTGCCAGCAGCCCCACGACTACCAGCTCCTACAATGAGCAGTTCTTC.

In this sample, this clone turned up once. The chain uses TRBV12-5 and TRBJ2-7; 10 bases match TRBD1. Germline values: CDR1 LGHNT, CDR2 FRNRAP. The CDR3 has 13 amino acids. After removal of 6 bases from V and 3 bases from J, the junction contained 2 bases not matched to a gene. CDR3 bases: TGTGCTAGTGGCCGGGACAGGGGCTACGAGCAGTACTTC. This encodes CASGRDRGYEQYF.